These 5 T cell receptor beta chains were sequenced from one sample in a study of cytomegalovirus exposure and HLA in healthy donors. The PCR contained 60 Vbeta and 13 Jbeta primers. Profiling relied on immunoSEQ multiplex PCR, and the TCRdb table lists in-frame clones only, not all of them. Among about 130,000 clones, about four fifths were seen once, and the ten largest hold 4%. The sequencing input was PBMCs. Receptor source: a woman aged 40 to 50 in good health and CMV-seronegative.

The chain carries TRBV6-5 and TRBJ2-7; TRBD2 aligns across 11 bases. V lost 6 bases, J lost 3 bases, and 7 bases stayed unmatched. This CDR3 has 15 residues. Looked up from germline, CDR1 is MNHEY and CDR2 is SVGAGI. CDR3 sequence: CASRSHGTSGYEQYF. The CDR3 region has the DNA TGTGCCAGCAGGTCCCACGGGACTAGCGGCTACGAGCAGTACTTC.

This clone was observed a handful of times. The chain carries TRBV9 and TRBJ1-5; 7 positions agree with TRBD1. Looked up from germline, CDR1 is SGDLS and CDR2 is YYNGEE. This CDR3 is built from 14 residues. V lost 4 bases and J lost 6; bases outside the gene matches: 7. In nucleotides, the CDR3 is TGTGCCAGCAGCCCCGGGACAGTCCCTCAGCCCCAGCATTTT. It specifies CASSPGTVPQPQHF.

The chain uses TRBV19 and TRBJ2-3, with D unresolved. The V gene's germline CDR1 is LNHDA and CDR2 SQIVND (reference sequence). Trimming removed 1 base at V and 4 bases at J, with 9 bases between. The CDR3 has 14 amino acids. CDR3 sequence: CASSIGASPDTQYF. CDR3 DNA: TGTGCCAGTAGTATAGGGGCGTCCCCAGATACGCAGTATTTT.

The CDR3 nucleotides read TGCGCCAGCAGTTCGGGACTAGCGGATCCCTACAATGAGCAGTTCTTC. It codes for CASSSGLADPYNEQFF. V gene TRBV5-1 combines with J gene TRBJ2-1; 11 nucleotides line up with TRBD2. The CDR3 contains 16 residues. J gave up 2 bases and V 5 bases, and 6 bases lay outside the gene matches. CDR1 SGHRS and CDR2 YFSETQ come from the germline V gene.

The gene calls are TRBV19 and TRBJ2-7; D is perhaps TRBD2 (6 bases). V was shortened by 6 bases and J by 0 bases, with 12 bases between the two germline ends. Germline CDR1 is LNHDA and CDR2 is SQIVND (reference sequence). This CDR3 region has 14 residues. CDR3 DNA: TGTGCCAGTAGGGAGGGTCCAAGCTCCTACGAGCAGTACTTC. Protein product: CASREGPSSYEQYF.